One and the same sample provided the 32 T cell receptor beta chains below, sequenced in a study of cytomegalovirus exposure and HLA in healthy donors listed by TCRdb under 2017. The library was built by means of the immunoSEQ multiplex PCR assay. For the multiplex PCR, a mixture combining 60 forward primers for TCR Vbeta segments and 13 reverse primers for TCR Jbeta segments was used. TCRdb stores this immuneACCESS table with in-frame sequences only. Part of the clones is absent; in the studies checked, under half of the shortfall reflects unresolved V genes, and no reason is known for the rest. This sample holds approximately 99,000 clones; around 73% were observed only once. Roughly 3.5% of the sample rests with the top ten. The sequenced material came from PBMCs. These TCRs come from a middle-aged man in good health and CMV-seronegative.

Turning to this clone: The conserved closing phenylalanine or tryptophan is absent in this CDR3, likely reflecting a read error. The V gene is TRBV5-6, the J gene TRBJ1-4, with a weak D call TRBD1 (5 bases). Germline lookup yields CDR1 SGHDT and CDR2 YYEEEE. There are 16 residues in the CDR3. Trimming removed 4 bases at V and 5 bases at J, with 18 bases between. CDR3 nucleotide sequence: TGTGCCAGCAGCGATATCGGCCTGGCAGGGAATGAAAAACTGTTTGTT. Its protein is CASSDIGLAGNEKLFV.

CDR3 sequence: CASSGGWDRDTEAFF. CDR3 DNA sequence: TGCGCCAGCAGCGGGGGGTGGGACAGGGATACTGAAGCTTTCTTT. The rearrangement links TRBV5-1 to TRBJ1-1, with TRBD1 matching 9 bases. The ends lost 4 bases at V and 5 bases at J; junction bases unmatched: 9. This CDR3 contains 15 residues. From germline, CDR1 is SGHRS and CDR2 YFSETQ.

This chain joins TRBV2 and TRBJ1-2; D is uncertain. Germline CDR1 SNHLY, CDR2 FYNNEI. The CDR3 length is 13 residues. V was pared by 2 bases and J by 5 bases, with 9 bases between. CDR3 region: CASSESRDYGYTF. The CDR3, as DNA: TGTGCCAGCAGTGAATCTCGGGATTATGGCTACACCTTC.

This clone was seen repeatedly, ten times or more. The chain joins TRBV5-5 to TRBJ2-3, with TRBD1 identical over 9 bases. With 6 bases clipped from V and 5 bases from J, the junction kept 7 bases outside the gene matches. This CDR3 contains 14 residues. In germline, CDR1 is SGHKS, CDR2 YYEKEE (reference sequence). Here the CDR3 reads CASNRDREGDTQYF. Here the CDR3 DNA reads TGTGCCAGCAACCGGGACAGGGAAGGAGATACGCAGTATTTT.

Written as DNA, the CDR3 is TGTGCCAGCACCCGCCCGAACGGAGAGAACACTGAAGCTTTCTTT. It specifies CASTRPNGENTEAFF. The chain combines TRBV6-1 with TRBJ1-1, with unresolved D. This CDR3 is built from 15 residues. Trimming stripped 7 bases from V and 1 base from J, with 16 bases between. Germline CDR1 is MNHNS and CDR2 is SASEGT.

The chain employs TRBV2 and TRBJ2-1; D gene uncertain. Germline V gives CDR1 SNHLY, CDR2 FYNNEI. Trimming took 4 bases from V and 4 from J, leaving 8 bases between them. The CDR3 loop spans 13 amino acids. The CDR3 sequence is CASSVEIYNEQFF. CDR3 coding DNA: TGTGCCAGCAGTGTAGAAATTTACAATGAGCAGTTCTTC.

There are a few counts of this clone. The chain recombines TRBV6-1 with TRBJ2-1; a possible D gene is TRBD1 (6 bases). The germline V gene encodes CDR1 MNHNS and CDR2 SASEGT. With 0 bases removed from V and 8 bases from J, the gap between germline ends came to 14 bases. The CDR3 is 15 residues long. The CDR3 DNA sequence: TGTGCCAGCAGTGAAGCGCGGTCAGGGGTGGATGAGCAGTTCTTC. As protein: CASSEARSGVDEQFF.

The CDR3 region is CASSFGAGDQPQHF. DNA of the CDR3: TGTGCCAGCAGCTTTGGTGCAGGGGATCAGCCCCAGCATTTT. The rearrangement joins TRBV7-8 to TRBJ1-5, with D possibly TRBD1 on 6 matching bases. This CDR3 region has 14 residues. The germline CDR1 and CDR2 sequences are SGHVS and FQNEAQ. With 3 bases removed from V and 5 bases from J, the gap between germline ends came to 11 bases.

The chain joins TRBV5-1 to TRBJ1-6, with unresolved D. Trimming removed 0 bases from V and 14 bases from J, with 18 bases in between. Germline V CDR1 and CDR2: SGHRS, YFSETQ. The length of the CDR3 is 15 residues. CDR3 coding DNA: TGCGCCAGCAGCTTGGGGAGGACTCTCTTGGAGGCCCTCCACTTT. Translation gives CASSLGRTLLEALHF. Variable domain in full (rest from reference TRBV5-1 and TRBJ1-6): KAGVTQTPRYLIKTRGQQVTLSCSPISGHRSVSWYQQTPGQGLQFLFEYFSETQRNKGNFPGRFSGRQFSNSRSEMNVSTLELGDSALYLCASSLGRTLLEALHFGNGTRLTVT.

In its sample, this clone was seen a few times. The chain joins TRBV9 to TRBJ2-7; 7 bases match TRBD1. This CDR3 contains 13 residues. J lost 5 bases, V lost 3 bases, and 5 bases had no gene match. CDR1 and CDR2 (germline): SGDLS, YYNGEE. In DNA form, the CDR3 reads TGTGCCAGCAGCGCGACAGGGTTTCACGAGCAGTACTTC. Protein: CASSATGFHEQYF.

The sample holds one count of this clone. The chain joins TRBV5-4 to TRBJ2-1; tentative D call: TRBD1 (6 bases). The length of the CDR3 is 13 residues. Germline values: CDR1 SGHNT, CDR2 YYREEE (reference sequence). V gave up 4 bases and J gave up 5 bases, with 10 bases separating them. The CDR3 reads CASSPAGDNEQFF. Here the CDR3 DNA reads TGTGCCAGCAGCCCGGCAGGGGACAATGAGCAGTTCTTC.

A remark on this clone: The conserved closing phenylalanine or tryptophan is absent in this CDR3, likely reflecting a read error. This sequence joins TRBV29-1 and TRBJ2-3; no clear D. CDR3 size: 13 residues. The germline V gene encodes CDR1 SQVTM and CDR2 ANQGSEA. Trimming left V 1 base short and J 5 bases short, with 10 bases between. The CDR3 loop reads CSVEGADKDTQYV. The DNA of the CDR3 is TGCAGCGTTGAAGGCGCGGATAAAGATACGCAGTATGTT.

The chain combines TRBV7-6 with TRBJ2-5; the D gene is possibly TRBD2 (5 bases). CDR1 is SGHVS and CDR2 is FNYEAQ in the germline V gene. V shed 2 bases and J shed 5 bases, with 6 bases lying between them. This CDR3 is built from 12 residues. CDR3 region: CASSLRGETQYF. The CDR3 DNA is TGTGCCAGCAGCTTACGAGGGGAGACCCAGTACTTC.

The rearrangement links TRBV15 to TRBJ2-2; a possible D gene is TRBD1 (6 bases). The CDR3 has 17 residues. Trimming cost V 3 bases and J 5 bases, with 19 bases left between them. Germline-derived CDR1 and CDR2 are LNHNV and YYDKDF (reference sequence). CDR3 nucleotide sequence: TGTGCCACCAGCAGGGATGGGGTGGGGGCCGGGACCGGGGAGCTGTTTTTT. Protein sequence: CATSRDGVGAGTGELFF.

V is TRBV28 and J is TRBJ2-7; the D gene is possibly TRBD2 (6 bases). Germline loops: CDR1 MDHEN, CDR2 SYDVKM. Between the trimmed V and J ends, which lost 1 base and 4 bases, there was a span of 8 bases. CDR3 size: 13 residues. CDR3 protein: CASSLLGGYEQYF. The CDR3 region has the DNA TGTGCCAGCAGTTTATTGGGGGGTTACGAGCAGTACTTC.

The chain joins TRBV18 to TRBJ1-2; D may be TRBD1 (6 bases). Germline V lookup: CDR1 KGHSH, CDR2 LQKENI. CDR3 length: 14 residues. Trimming took off 4 bases at V and 2 bases at J, with 11 bases between the two ends. The CDR3 sequence is CASSQGQTNYGYTF. CDR3 DNA: TGTGCCAGCTCACAAGGACAGACCAACTATGGCTACACCTTC.

The rearrangement links TRBV7-9 to TRBJ2-1, with TRBD2 as a possible D gene (5 bases). The CDR3 is made up of 15 amino acids. Trimming removed 5 bases from V and 0 bases from J, with 11 bases in between. Germline CDR1 SEHNR, CDR2 FQNEAQ (reference sequence). Here the CDR3 DNA reads TGTGCCAGCAGCCCGCCGGGGAGCTCCTACAATGAGCAGTTCTTC. This translates into CASSPPGSSYNEQFF.

CDR3 nucleotide sequence: TGCGCCAGCAGCTTGGCCGGGACAGGGTCCTACGAGCAGTACTTC. This encodes CASSLAGTGSYEQYF. This chain joins TRBV5-1 and TRBJ2-7, with 9 bases lining up with TRBD1. Unmatched junction bases numbered 2, after V lost 0 bases and J lost 1 base. The CDR3 is 15 residues long. CDR1 is SGHRS, CDR2 YFSETQ, per germline.

This clone was observed a handful of times. The V gene is TRBV11-3, the J gene TRBJ2-7; tentatively, D is TRBD1 (6 bases). This CDR3 has 12 amino acids. Germline assignment: CDR1 SGHNT and CDR2 YENEEA. V gave up 4 bases and J gave up 6 bases, with 10 bases separating them. The CDR3: CASSSIGGEQYF. The CDR3 bases are TGTGCCAGCAGCTCCATAGGGGGCGAGCAGTACTTC.

The genes are TRBV28 and TRBJ1-2, with 8 positions matching TRBD1. Trimming removed 0 bases from V and 5 bases from J; junction bases left unmatched: 2. This CDR3 is built from 14 residues. The V gene's germline CDR1 is MDHEN and CDR2 SYDVKM. The CDR3 is CASSLWDRVYGYTF. Written as DNA, the CDR3 is TGTGCCAGCAGTTTATGGGACAGGGTTTATGGCTACACCTTC.

For this clone: The DNA is omitted, as the CDR3 cannot be located on it reliably, and the CDR3 follows TCRdb's listing. The genes are TRBV6-6 and TRBJ2-7; the D call in the table, TRBD2, was not verified against the DNA. Counting both end residues, the CDR3 totals 14 amino acids. Germline-derived CDR1 and CDR2 are MNHNY and SVGAGI (reference sequence). CDR3 amino acids: CASSTSGGGYEQYF.

Only a few counts were recorded for this clone. The chain is built from TRBV7-6 and TRBJ2-2, with 7 bases identical to TRBD1. Per germline, CDR1 SGHVS and CDR2 FNYEAQ. The CDR3 has 15 amino acids. V was clipped by 5 bases and J by 6 bases; unmatched bases: 9. CDR3 loop: CASSPGTDYSGELFF. The CDR3 region has the DNA TGTGCCAGCAGCCCAGGGACAGATTATTCCGGGGAGCTGTTTTTT.

This chain links TRBV4-2 with TRBJ1-6; 7 nucleotides align to TRBD1. Unmatched junction bases numbered 5, after V lost 2 bases and J lost 4 bases. The V gene's germline CDR1 is LGHNA and CDR2 YNFKEQ. This CDR3 comprises 16 residues. CDR3 coding DNA: TGTGCCAGCAGCCAAACAGGGGACATATATAATTCACCCCTCCACTTT. Its protein product is CASSQTGDIYNSPLHF.

The gene calls are TRBV2 and TRBJ1-1; no clear D gene. Between the trimmed V and J ends, which lost 6 bases and 5 bases, there was a span of 10 bases. Germline V gene data show CDR1 as SNHLY and CDR2 as FYNNEI. This CDR3 is built from 12 residues. The chain's CDR3 is CASRDLRTEAFF. DNA for the CDR3: TGTGCCAGCAGGGACTTGAGGACTGAAGCTTTCTTT.

This clone came up a few times. The chain has TRBV7-2 and TRBJ1-6; D perhaps matches TRBD1 (6 bases). The V gene's germline CDR1 is SGHTA and CDR2 FQGNSA. Trimming shortened V by 3 bases and J by 6 bases, and 12 bases separated the two germline ends. This CDR3 has 15 residues. The CDR3: CASSFRGGFNSPLHF. The CDR3 DNA sequence: TGTGCCAGCAGCTTTAGGGGGGGGTTTAATTCACCCCTCCACTTT.

The chain uses TRBV6-5 and TRBJ2-3; 7 bases fit TRBD2. CDR3 size: 12 residues. Trimming took 5 bases from V and 5 from J; bases not matched to a gene: 1. Germline assignment: CDR1 MNHEY and CDR2 SVGAGI. In DNA form, the CDR3 reads TGTGCCAGCAGTCCTAGCGGAGATACGCAGTATTTT. Amino acids: CASSPSGDTQYF.

This clone was observed a few times. The chain links TRBV4-2 to TRBJ2-7; the D gene is possibly TRBD2 (5 bases). The CDR3 is made up of 14 amino acids. Germline loops: CDR1 LGHNA, CDR2 YNFKEQ. V shed 10 bases and J shed 5 bases, with 21 bases lying between them. CDR3 sequence reads: CATSVGRETNEQYF. The DNA of the CDR3 is TGTGCCACCTCGGTTGGCCGGGAAACGAACGAGCAGTACTTC.

The gene calls are TRBV7-2 and TRBJ1-2; no definite D call. Trimming removed 4 bases at V and 0 bases at J, with 9 bases between. The length of the CDR3 is 14 residues. CDR1 is SGHTA and CDR2 is FQGNSA in the germline V gene. CDR3 bases: TGTGCCAGCAGCTGGCGAGAGGCTAACTATGGCTACACCTTC. Amino acids: CASSWREANYGYTF.

The chain carries TRBV9 and TRBJ1-2; 8 nucleotides align to TRBD1. Germline V gene sequence: CDR1 SGDLS, CDR2 YYNGEE. After removal of 3 bases from V and 8 bases from J, the junction contained 15 bases not matched to a gene. CDR3 size: 16 residues. The CDR3 region has the DNA TGTGCCAGCAGCGCCAGCCTACTCGACAGGGGTCCCGGCTACACCTTC. Translation gives CASSASLLDRGPGYTF.

This clone was observed a few times. The rearrangement joins TRBV4-1 to TRBJ2-7; possibly TRBD1 for D (5 bases). This CDR3 is built from 13 residues. The germline V and J ends were trimmed by 4 bases and 5 bases, with 12 bases remaining between them. In germline, CDR1 is MGHRA, CDR2 YSYEKL. The CDR3 here is CASSRPGYDEQYF. For the CDR3, the DNA is TGCGCCAGCAGCCGGCCAGGGTACGACGAGCAGTACTTC.

This clone was detected only a few times. J is TRBJ1-1 and V is TRBV5-6, with D possibly matching TRBD1 (5 bases). Trimming took off 3 bases at V and 0 bases at J, with 9 bases between the two ends. The CDR3 runs 14 residues. Germline-derived CDR1 and CDR2 are SGHDT and YYEEEE. CDR3: CASSWTNMNTEAFF. CDR3 bases: TGTGCCAGCAGCTGGACAAATATGAACACTGAAGCTTTCTTT.

CDR3 in DNA: TGTGCCAGCAGTTTTCTGGGCGATTTAGACTATGGCTACACCTTC. Its translation: CASSFLGDLDYGYTF. The rearrangement uses TRBV27 and TRBJ1-2; D unclear. The CDR3 contains 15 residues. Germline V gives CDR1 MNHEY, CDR2 SMNVEV (reference sequence). Trimming removed 3 bases from V and 3 bases from J, with 14 bases in between.